A single sample gave rise to the 4 T cell receptor beta chains below, sequenced in a study of human T cells and chemical hapten exposure. TCRdb passed the RACE reads through MiXCR, listing each CDR3 protein once. Among some 90,000 distinct CDR3 sequences listed, just under 9% were seen once. Described time point: healthy volunteer bleed at 2 weeks. Whole blood, unfractionated, served as the material for total RNA extraction. Sequenced sample: whole blood. These receptors were taken from a female donor in good health. Some clones in this sample may be carry-over from other donors' samples.

The gene calls are TRBV19 and TRBJ1-2; 8 bases line up with TRBD1. V lost 3 bases, J lost 1 base, and 4 bases stayed unmatched. The CDR3 extends over 15 amino acids. Germline V gene lookup returns CDR1 LNHDA and CDR2 SQIVND (reference sequence). The CDR3 region has the DNA TGTGCCAGTAGTATGGGACAGGCGAATAACTATGGCTACACCTTC. Translation: CASSMGQANNYGYTF.

This clonotype was detected ten times or more. The chain carries TRBV6-2 or TRBV6-3 and TRBJ2-7; TRBD2 matches 9 bases. Germline V CDR1 and CDR2: MNHEY, SVGEGT. V dropped 2 bases and J dropped 3; count of bases not matched to a gene: 2. The CDR3 has 14 amino acids. DNA for the CDR3: TGTGCCAGCAGTTACGGTAGCGGGAGCTACGAGCAGTACTTC. Translated, it gives CASSYGSGSYEQYF.

V gene TRBV2 combines with J gene TRBJ2-7; 7 bases agree with TRBD1. There are 12 residues in the CDR3. The ends lost 6 bases at V and 6 bases at J; junction bases unmatched: 5. Per germline, CDR1 SNHLY and CDR2 FYNNEI. CDR3 residues: CASSTGVGEQYF. The CDR3 nucleotides are TGTGCCAGCAGCACAGGGGTCGGCGAGCAGTACTTC.

This clonotype was recorded a few times. V is TRBV28 and J is TRBJ1-2; D gene unclear. The CDR3 covers 12 residues. CDR1 is MDHEN and CDR2 is SYDVKM in the germline V gene. Trimming left V 5 bases short and J 6 bases short, with 10 bases between. The CDR3 DNA is TGTGCCAGCAGTGTATACCGGGATGGCTACACCTTC. Protein product: CASSVYRDGYTF.